This T cell receptor beta chain was identified in a study of T cell responses to AZD1222 COVID-19 vaccine. This clone was observed a single time. Its antigen is currently unknown. General study points: Clonal diversity was possibly underestimated, and white British individuals and females predominated among donors.

Data came from immunoSEQ multiplex PCR; TCRdb stores just in-frame clones and leaves some out. Among approximately 220,000 clones listed, about 93% were seen once. The sequence came from an adult in good health. This sample comprised peripheral blood, obtained on day 0 of MenACWY control vaccination.

CDR3 protein: CASIQAGPRSSHEQYF. The CDR3 DNA reads TGTGCCAGCATCCAAGCTGGGCCAAGAAGTTCCCACGAGCAGTACTTC. The chain recombines TRBV2 with TRBJ2-7; D remains unclear. Germline lookup yields CDR1 SNHLY and CDR2 FYNNEI. The CDR3 covers 16 residues. V was clipped by 7 bases and J by 5 bases, with 24 bases between them.